This T cell receptor beta chain was obtained from a study of CD8+CD57+ T cells in acquired aplastic anemia. Study details: Recorded DNA amounts for sorted CD4+ and CD8+ cells had an average of about 3 ug.

The patients chosen for sequencing had shown expansion of CD8+CD57+ cells (detected by flow cytometry). The study profiled TCR beta VDJ and CDR3 using genomic DNA as template. MiXCR, run by TCRdb on the reads, gives a single entry per CDR3 protein. The data hold under 200,000 distinct CDR3 sequences, with around half observed a single time. The source material was sorted CD4+, CD8+, or CD8+CD57+ T cells (not recorded which) from PBMCs. This sequence originates from a human donor with aplastic anemia.

CDR3 in DNA: TGTGCCAGCAGCTTTCTAGGGGACGAGCAGTACTTC. This translates into CASSFLGDEQYF. The V gene is TRBV7-9, the J gene TRBJ2-7, with D possibly matching TRBD1 (5 bases). V lost 3 bases, J lost 5 bases, and 8 bases lay in between. CDR1 is SEHNR, CDR2 FQNEAQ, per germline (reference sequence). The CDR3 contains 12 residues.